The rows below give T cell receptor beta chains drawn from one sample of a study of T cell responses to AZD1222 COVID-19 vaccine. The data were produced by immunoSEQ multiplex PCR, yet TCRdb's version contains in-frame clones alone and is incomplete. The top ten hold 1.5% to 2% of the sample, which has about 140,000 clones, roughly 90% seen once. Sequenced here: peripheral blood, sampled on day 0 of AZD1222 vaccination. The origin of the receptors is an adult in good health. The conserved cysteine and the conserved F or W are not part of the CDR3 here. Each record gives: D gene, V gene, J gene, CDR3 protein. The D gene is left open where the match is weak.

D: TRBD1; V: TRBV6-5; J: TRBJ1-6; CDR3: ASSYSGQERNSPLH
D: TRBD1; V: TRBV10-3; J: TRBJ1-2; CDR3: AISESGQGADYT
D: TRBD1; V: TRBV9; J: TRBJ1-2; CDR3: ASSPSRGQGKDYGYT
D: -; V: TRBV6-1; J: TRBJ1-5; CDR3: ASSFLGETQH
D: -; V: TRBV5-6; J: TRBJ1-1; CDR3: ASRPGTRRNTEAF
D: -; V: TRBV6-5; J: TRBJ2-3; CDR3: ASSYSVGRGADTQY
D: -; V: TRBV19; J: TRBJ2-6; CDR3: ASSIERPGTGANVLT
D: -; V: TRBV28; J: TRBJ1-2; CDR3: ASMQGYGYT
D: TRBD1; V: TRBV5-1; J: TRBJ1-1; CDR3: ASSLVGQGLNTEAF
D: -; V: TRBV19; J: TRBJ2-3; CDR3: ASRVDSTDTQY
D: -; V: TRBV19; J: TRBJ1-6; CDR3: ASSEGYNSPLH
D: TRBD2; V: TRBV19; J: TRBJ2-7; CDR3: ASSNPAGGSYEQY
D: -; V: TRBV3-1/TRBV3-2; J: TRBJ1-3; CDR3: ASSQGSGSGNTIY
D: -; V: TRBV21-1; J: TRBJ1-2; CDR3: ASSKGGQGYT
D: -; V: TRBV28; J: TRBJ2-7; CDR3: ASSPPPVGSYSDEQY
D: -; V: TRBV28; J: TRBJ1-3; CDR3: ASSPFTGSGNTIY
D: TRBD1; V: TRBV6-5; J: TRBJ1-4; CDR3: ASSLVLGQGGEKLF